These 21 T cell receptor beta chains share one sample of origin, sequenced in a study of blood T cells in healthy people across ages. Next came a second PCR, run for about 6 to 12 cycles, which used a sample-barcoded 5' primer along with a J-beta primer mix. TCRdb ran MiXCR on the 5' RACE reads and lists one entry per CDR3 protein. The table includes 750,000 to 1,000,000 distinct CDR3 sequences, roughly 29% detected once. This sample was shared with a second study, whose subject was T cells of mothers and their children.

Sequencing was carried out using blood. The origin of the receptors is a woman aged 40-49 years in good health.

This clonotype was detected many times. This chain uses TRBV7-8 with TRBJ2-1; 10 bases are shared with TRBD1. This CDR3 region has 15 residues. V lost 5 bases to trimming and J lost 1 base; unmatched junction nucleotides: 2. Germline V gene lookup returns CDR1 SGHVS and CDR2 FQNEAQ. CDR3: CASSPDRGSYNEQFF. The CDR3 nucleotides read TGTGCCAGCAGCCCGGACAGGGGGTCCTACAATGAGCAGTTCTTC.

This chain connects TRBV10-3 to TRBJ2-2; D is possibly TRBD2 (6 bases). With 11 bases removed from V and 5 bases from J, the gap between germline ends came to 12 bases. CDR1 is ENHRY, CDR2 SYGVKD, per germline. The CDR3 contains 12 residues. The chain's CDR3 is CALGTGTGELFF. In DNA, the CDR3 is TGTGCCCTCGGGACTGGTACCGGGGAGCTGTTTTTT.

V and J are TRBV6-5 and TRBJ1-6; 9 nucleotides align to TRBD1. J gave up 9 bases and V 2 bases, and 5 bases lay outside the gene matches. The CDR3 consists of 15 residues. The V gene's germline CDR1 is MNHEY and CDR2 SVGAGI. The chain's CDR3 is CASSYVGTGSSPLHF. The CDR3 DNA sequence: TGTGCCAGCAGTTACGTGGGGACAGGGAGTTCACCCCTCCACTTT.

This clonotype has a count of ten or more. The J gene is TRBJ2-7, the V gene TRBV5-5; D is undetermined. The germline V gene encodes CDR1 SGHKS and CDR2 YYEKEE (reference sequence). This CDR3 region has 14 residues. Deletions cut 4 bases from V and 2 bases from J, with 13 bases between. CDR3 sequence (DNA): TGTGCCAGCAGCCCCAGGACCCGTACCTACGAGCAGTACTTC. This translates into CASSPRTRTYEQYF.

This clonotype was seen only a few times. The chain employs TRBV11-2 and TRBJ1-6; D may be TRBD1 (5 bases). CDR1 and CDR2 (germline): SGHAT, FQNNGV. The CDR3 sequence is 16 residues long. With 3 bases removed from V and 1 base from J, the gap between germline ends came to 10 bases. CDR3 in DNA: TGTGCCAGCAGCTTTCAAGGGGCTTCCTATAATTCACCCCTCCACTTT. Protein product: CASSFQGASYNSPLHF.

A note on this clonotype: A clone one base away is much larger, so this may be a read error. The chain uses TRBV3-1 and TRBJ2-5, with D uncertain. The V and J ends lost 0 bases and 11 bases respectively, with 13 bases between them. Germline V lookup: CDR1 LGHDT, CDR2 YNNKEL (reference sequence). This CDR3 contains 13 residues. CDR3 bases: TGTGCCAGCAGCCAAGACTTCTACAATGAGCAGTACTTC. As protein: CASSQDFYNEQYF.

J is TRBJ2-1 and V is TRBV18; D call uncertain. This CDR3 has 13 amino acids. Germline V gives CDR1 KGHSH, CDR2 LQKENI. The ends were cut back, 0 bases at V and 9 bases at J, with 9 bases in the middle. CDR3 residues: CASSPPGPSEQFF. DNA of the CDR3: TGTGCCAGCTCACCACCCGGACCCTCTGAGCAGTTCTTC.

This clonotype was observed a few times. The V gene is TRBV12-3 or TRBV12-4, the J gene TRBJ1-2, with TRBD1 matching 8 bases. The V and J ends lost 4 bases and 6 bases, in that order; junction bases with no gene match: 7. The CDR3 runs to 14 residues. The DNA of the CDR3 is TGTGCCAGCAGTTATCCGACAGGGGATAATGGCTACACCTTC. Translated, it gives CASSYPTGDNGYTF.

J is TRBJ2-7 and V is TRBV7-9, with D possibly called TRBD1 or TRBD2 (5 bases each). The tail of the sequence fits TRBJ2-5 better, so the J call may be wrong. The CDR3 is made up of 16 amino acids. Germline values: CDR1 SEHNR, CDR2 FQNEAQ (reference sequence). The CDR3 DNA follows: TGTGCCAGCGAATCACCGACGGGACGCCCCCAAGAGACCCAGTACTTC. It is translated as CASESPTGRPQETQYF.

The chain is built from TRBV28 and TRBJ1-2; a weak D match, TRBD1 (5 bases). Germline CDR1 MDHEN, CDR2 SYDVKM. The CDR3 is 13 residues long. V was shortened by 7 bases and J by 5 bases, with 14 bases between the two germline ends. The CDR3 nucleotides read TGTGCCAGCAACCAGAGGGGCTCATATGGCTACACCTTC. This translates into CASNQRGSYGYTF.

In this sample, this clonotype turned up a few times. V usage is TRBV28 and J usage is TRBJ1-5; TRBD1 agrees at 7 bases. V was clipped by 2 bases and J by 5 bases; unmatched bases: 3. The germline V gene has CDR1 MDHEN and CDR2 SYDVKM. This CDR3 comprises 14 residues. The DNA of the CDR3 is TGTGCCAGCAGTTTACAGGGGGTGTATCAGCCCCAGCATTTT. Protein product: CASSLQGVYQPQHF. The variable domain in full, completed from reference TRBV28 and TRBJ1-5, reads DVKVTQSSRYLVKRTGEKVFLECVQDMDHENMFWYRQDPGLGLRLIYFSYDVKMKEKGDIPEGYSVSREKKERFSLILESASTNQTSMYLCASSLQGVYQPQHFGDGTRLSIL.

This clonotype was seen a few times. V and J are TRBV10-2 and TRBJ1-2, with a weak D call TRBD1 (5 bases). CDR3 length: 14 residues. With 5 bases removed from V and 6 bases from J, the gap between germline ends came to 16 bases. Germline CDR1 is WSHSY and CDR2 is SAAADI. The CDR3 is CASSSSRARDGYTF. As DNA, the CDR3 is TGCGCCAGCAGTTCCAGCAGGGCGAGAGATGGCTACACCTTC.

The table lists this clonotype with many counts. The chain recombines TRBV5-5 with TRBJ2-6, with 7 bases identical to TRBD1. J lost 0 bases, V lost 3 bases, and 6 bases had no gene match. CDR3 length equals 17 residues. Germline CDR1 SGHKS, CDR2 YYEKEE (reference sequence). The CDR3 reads CASSSGQWGSGANVLTF. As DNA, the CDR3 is TGTGCCAGCAGCTCGGGACAGTGGGGCTCTGGGGCCAACGTCCTGACTTTC. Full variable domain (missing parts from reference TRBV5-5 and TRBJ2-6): DAGVTQSPTHLIKTRGQQVTLRCSPISGHKSVSWYQQVLGQGPQFIFQYYEKEERGRGNFPDRFSARQFPNYSSELNVNALLLGDSALYLCASSSGQWGSGANVLTFGAGSRLTVL.

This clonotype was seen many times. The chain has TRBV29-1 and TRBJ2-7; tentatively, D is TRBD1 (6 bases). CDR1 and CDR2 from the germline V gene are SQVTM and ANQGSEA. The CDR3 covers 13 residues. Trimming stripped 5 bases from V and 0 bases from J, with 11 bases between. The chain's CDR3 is CSVRGTHSYEQYF. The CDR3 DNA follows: TGCAGCGTTAGAGGGACACACTCCTACGAGCAGTACTTC.

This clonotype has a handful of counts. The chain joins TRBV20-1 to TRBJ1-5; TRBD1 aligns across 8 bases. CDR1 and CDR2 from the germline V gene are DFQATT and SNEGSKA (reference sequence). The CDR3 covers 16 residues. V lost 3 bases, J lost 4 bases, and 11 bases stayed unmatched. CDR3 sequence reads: CSASIIQGAINQPQHF. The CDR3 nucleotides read TGCAGTGCTAGTATTATTCAGGGGGCGATAAATCAGCCCCAGCATTTT.

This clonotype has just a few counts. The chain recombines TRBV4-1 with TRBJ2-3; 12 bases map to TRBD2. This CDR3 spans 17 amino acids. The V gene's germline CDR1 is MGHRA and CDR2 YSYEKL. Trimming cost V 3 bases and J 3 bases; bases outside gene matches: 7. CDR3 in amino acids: CASSQGLTSGGTDTQYF. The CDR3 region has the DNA TGCGCCAGCAGCCAGGGGCTGACTAGCGGGGGAACAGATACGCAGTATTTT.

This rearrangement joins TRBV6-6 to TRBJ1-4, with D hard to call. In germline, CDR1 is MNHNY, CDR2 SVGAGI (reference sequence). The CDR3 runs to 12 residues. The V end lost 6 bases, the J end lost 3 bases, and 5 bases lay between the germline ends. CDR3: CASRIPNEKLFF. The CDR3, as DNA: TGTGCCAGCAGGATACCTAATGAAAAACTGTTTTTT.

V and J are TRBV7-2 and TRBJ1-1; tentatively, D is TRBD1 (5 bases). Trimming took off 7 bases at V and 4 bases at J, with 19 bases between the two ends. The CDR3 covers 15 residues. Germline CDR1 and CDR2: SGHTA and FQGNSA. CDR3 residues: CTSIKSFGAGTEAFF. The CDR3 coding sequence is TGTACCAGCATCAAGTCTTTCGGGGCGGGCACTGAAGCTTTCTTT.

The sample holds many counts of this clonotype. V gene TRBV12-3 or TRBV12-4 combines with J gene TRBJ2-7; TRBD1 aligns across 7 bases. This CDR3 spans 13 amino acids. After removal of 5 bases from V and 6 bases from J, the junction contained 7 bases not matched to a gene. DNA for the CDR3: TGTGCCAGCAGTCGCAGACAGGGCGGCGAGCAGTACTTC. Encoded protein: CASSRRQGGEQYF.

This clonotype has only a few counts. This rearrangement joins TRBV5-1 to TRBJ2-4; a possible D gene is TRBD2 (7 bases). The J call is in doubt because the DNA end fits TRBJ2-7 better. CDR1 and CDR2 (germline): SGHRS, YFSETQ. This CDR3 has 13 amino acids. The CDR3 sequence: CASSLVAGAEQYF. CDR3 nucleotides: TGCGCCAGCAGCTTGGTGGCGGGGGCCGAGCAGTACTTC.

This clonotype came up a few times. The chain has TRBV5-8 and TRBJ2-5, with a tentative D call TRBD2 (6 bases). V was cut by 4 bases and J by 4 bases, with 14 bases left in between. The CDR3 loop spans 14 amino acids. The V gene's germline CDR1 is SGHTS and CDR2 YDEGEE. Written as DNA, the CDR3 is TGTGCCAGCAGCCCGGGGACTTACCGAGAGACCCAGTACTTC. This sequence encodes CASSPGTYRETQYF.